The entry below describes one T cell receptor beta chain. Its antigen remains unidentified. The entry originates in a study of regulatory T cells in long-lasting Graves disease. Across the study: Over 5 years on antithyroid drugs plus positive TSH receptor antibodies marked Graves' disease as persistent.

Time point meaning: persistent/refractory GD, antithyroid drugs over 5 years with positive TRAb. RNA from PBMCs was the source of the TCR library. In Xi'an, China, an endocrinology department was the source of patients. Germline V gene lookup returns CDR1 SGHRS and CDR2 YFSETQ. Losses at the gene ends were 4 bases for V and 1 base for J; bases not matched to a gene: 5. This CDR3 contains 15 residues. Through Arm-PCR of CDR3 regions and iRepertoire HTBI primers, TCR beta libraries were built. TCRdb re-called the multiplex PCR reads through MiXCR, storing one row per CDR3 protein. The sample holds approximately 500,000 distinct CDR3 sequences, about a fifth seen once. General study results and limits: Accuracy may have been reduced by the small sample size.

The input for sequencing was peripheral blood mononuclear cells (PBMCs), taken when the disease was refractory, from a patient treated with antithyroid drugs. The sequence came from a female donor with Graves disease. The V and J genes are TRBV5-1 and TRBJ2-1; 7 bases align to TRBD2. The CDR3 sequence is CASSGSSGSYNEQFF. In DNA, the CDR3 is TGCGCCAGCAGCGGATCTAGCGGTTCCTACAATGAGCAGTTCTTC.